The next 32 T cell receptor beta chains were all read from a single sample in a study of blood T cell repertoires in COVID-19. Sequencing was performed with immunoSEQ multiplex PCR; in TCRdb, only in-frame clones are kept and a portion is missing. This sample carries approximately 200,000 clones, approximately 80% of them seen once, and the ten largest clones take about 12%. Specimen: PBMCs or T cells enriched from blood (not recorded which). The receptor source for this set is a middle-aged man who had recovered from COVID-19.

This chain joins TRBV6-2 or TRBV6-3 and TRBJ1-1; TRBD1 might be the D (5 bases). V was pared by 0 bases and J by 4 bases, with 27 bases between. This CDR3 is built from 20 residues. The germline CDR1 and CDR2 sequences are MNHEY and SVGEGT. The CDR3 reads CASSYSYEPGHIGGGTEAFF. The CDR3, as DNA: TGTGCCAGCAGTTACTCTTATGAACCAGGACATATCGGGGGAGGCACTGAAGCTTTCTTT.

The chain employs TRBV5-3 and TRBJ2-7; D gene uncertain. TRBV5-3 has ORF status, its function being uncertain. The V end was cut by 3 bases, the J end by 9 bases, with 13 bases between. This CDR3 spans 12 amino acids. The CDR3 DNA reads TGTGCCAGAAGCTCGCTCCTTACTTCGCAGTACTTC. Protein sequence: CARSSLLTSQYF.

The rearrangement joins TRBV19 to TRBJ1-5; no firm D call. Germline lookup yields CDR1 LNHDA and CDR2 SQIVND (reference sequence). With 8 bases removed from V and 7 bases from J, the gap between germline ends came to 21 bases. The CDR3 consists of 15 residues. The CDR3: CASDLGGGPGQPQHF. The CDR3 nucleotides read TGTGCCAGTGATCTGGGAGGTGGACCTGGGCAGCCCCAGCATTTT. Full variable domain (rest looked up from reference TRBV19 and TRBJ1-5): DGGITQSPKYLFRKEGQNVTLSCEQNLNHDAMYWYRQDPGQGLRLIYYSQIVNDFQKGDIAEGYSVSREKKESFPLTVTSAQKNPTAFYLCASDLGGGPGQPQHFGDGTRLSIL.

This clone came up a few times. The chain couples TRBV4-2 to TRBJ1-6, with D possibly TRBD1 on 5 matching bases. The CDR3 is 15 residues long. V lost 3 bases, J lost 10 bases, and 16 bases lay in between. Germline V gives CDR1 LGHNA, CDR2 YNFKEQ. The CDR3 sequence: CASSQWAGLESPLHF. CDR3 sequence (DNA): TGTGCCAGCAGCCAGTGGGCAGGGTTAGAATCACCCCTCCACTTT.

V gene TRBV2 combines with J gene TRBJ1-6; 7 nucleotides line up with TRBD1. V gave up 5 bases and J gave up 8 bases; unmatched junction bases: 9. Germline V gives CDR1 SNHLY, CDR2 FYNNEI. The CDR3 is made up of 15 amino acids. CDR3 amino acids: CASSLGQEVYSPLHF. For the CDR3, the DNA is TGTGCCAGCAGTCTTGGACAGGAAGTTTATTCACCCCTCCACTTT.

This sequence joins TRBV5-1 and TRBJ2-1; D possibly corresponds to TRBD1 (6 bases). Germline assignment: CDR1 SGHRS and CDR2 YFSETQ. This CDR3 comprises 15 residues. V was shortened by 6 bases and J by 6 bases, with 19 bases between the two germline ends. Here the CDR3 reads CASKGVGTSINEQFF. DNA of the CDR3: TGCGCCAGCAAGGGAGTCGGGACATCAATCAATGAGCAGTTCTTC.

The CDR3: CATTTEPSGNTIYF. CDR3 coding DNA: TGTGCCACAACGACAGAGCCTTCTGGAAACACCATATATTTT. The chain is built from TRBV6-5 and TRBJ1-3, with D possibly TRBD1 on 5 matching bases. The germline V gene has CDR1 MNHEY and CDR2 SVGAGI. The CDR3 consists of 14 residues. V was shortened by 10 bases and J by 1 base, with 14 bases between the two germline ends.

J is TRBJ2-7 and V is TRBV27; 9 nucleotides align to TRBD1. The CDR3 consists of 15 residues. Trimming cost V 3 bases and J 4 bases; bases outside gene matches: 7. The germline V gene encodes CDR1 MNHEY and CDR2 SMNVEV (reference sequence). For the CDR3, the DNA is TGTGCCAGCAGTTTCTCCGGGACAGGGAGGTACGAGCAGTACTTC. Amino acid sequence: CASSFSGTGRYEQYF.

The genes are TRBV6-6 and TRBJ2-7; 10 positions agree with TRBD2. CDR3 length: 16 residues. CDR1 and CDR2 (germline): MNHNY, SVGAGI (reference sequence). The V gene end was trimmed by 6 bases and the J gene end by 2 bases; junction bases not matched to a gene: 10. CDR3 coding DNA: TGTGCCAGCAGCTCTATAGCGGGAGGCCAGACCTACGAGCAGTACGTC. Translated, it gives CASSSIAGGQTYEQYV.

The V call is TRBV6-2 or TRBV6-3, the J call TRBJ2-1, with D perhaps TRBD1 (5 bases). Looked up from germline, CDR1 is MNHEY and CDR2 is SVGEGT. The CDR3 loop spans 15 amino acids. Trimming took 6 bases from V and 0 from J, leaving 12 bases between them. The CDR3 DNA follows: TGTGCCAGCAGCCACGACAGAAGCTCCTACAATGAGCAGTTCTTC. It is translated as CASSHDRSSYNEQFF.

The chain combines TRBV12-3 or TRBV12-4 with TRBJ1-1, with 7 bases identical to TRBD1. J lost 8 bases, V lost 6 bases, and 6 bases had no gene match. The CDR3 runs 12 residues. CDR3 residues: CASSRTGAEAFF. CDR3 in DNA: TGTGCCAGCAGCCGGACAGGAGCAGAAGCTTTCTTT.

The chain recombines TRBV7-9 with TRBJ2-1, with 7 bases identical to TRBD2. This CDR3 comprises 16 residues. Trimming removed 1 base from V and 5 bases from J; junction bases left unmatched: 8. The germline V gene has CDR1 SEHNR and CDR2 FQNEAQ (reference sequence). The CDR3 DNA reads TGTGCCAGCAGCTTAGAGGGCCTAGCGGTAAACAATGAGCAGTTCTTC. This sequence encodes CASSLEGLAVNNEQFF.

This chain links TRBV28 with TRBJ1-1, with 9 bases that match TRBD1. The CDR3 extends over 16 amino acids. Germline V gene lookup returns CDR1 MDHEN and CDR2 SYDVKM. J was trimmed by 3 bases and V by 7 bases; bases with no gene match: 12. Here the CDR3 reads CASIAQGASEYTEAFF. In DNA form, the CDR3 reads TGTGCCAGCATAGCACAGGGGGCCTCAGAATACACTGAAGCTTTCTTT.

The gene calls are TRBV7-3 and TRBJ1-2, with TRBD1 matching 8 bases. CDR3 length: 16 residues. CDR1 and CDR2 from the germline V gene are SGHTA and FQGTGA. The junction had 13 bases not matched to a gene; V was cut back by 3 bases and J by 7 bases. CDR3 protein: CASSFDSGTGMGGYTF. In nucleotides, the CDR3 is TGTGCCAGCAGCTTTGACTCCGGGACAGGAATGGGTGGCTACACCTTC.

CDR3 residues: CASSPEGYGYTF. For the CDR3, the DNA is TGTGCCAGCAGCCCTGAGGGCTATGGCTACACCTTC. This rearrangement joins TRBV7-9 to TRBJ1-2; D uncertain. V gave up 5 bases and J gave up 4 bases, with 8 bases separating them. This CDR3 is 12 amino acids long. Germline lookup yields CDR1 SEHNR and CDR2 FQNEAQ (reference sequence).

Here the CDR3 reads CASSSLRDSYNTGELFF. In DNA, the CDR3 is TGTGCCAGCAGCTCCCTGCGGGACAGCTATAACACCGGGGAGCTGTTTTTT. This rearrangement joins TRBV5-8 to TRBJ2-2, with TRBD1 as a possible D gene (7 bases). Trimming stripped 3 bases from V and 2 bases from J, with 17 bases between. The CDR3 is made up of 17 amino acids. The germline V gene has CDR1 SGHTS and CDR2 YDEGEE.

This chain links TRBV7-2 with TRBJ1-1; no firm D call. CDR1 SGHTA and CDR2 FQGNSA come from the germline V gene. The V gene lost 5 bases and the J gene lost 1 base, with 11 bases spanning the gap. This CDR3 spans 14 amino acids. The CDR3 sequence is CASSVRLGNTEAFF. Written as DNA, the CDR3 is TGTGCCAGCAGCGTCCGACTGGGGAACACTGAAGCTTTCTTT.

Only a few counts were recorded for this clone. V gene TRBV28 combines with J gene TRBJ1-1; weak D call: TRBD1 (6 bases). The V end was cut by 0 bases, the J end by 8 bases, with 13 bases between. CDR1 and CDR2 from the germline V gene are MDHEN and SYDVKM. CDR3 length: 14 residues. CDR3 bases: TGTGCCAGCAGTTTATGGGGGGGGGCGTACGAAGCTTTCTTT. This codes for CASSLWGGAYEAFF.

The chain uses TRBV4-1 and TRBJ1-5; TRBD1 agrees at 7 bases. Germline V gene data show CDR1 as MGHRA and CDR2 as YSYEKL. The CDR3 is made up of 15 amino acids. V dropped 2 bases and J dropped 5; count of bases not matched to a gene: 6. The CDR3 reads CASSQRAGGYQPQHF. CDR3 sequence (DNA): TGCGCCAGCAGCCAAAGGGCAGGGGGTTATCAGCCCCAGCATTTT.

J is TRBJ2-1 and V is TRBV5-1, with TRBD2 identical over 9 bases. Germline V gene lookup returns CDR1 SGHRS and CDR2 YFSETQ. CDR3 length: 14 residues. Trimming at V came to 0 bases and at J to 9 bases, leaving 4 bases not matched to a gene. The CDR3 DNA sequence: TGCGCCAGCAGCTTGGTTCCTAGCGGGGTTGAGCAGTTCTTC. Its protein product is CASSLVPSGVEQFF.

The CDR3 sequence: CAARGTSGLLQFF. The CDR3 region has the DNA TGTGCTGCACGCGGGACTAGCGGGTTATTGCAGTTCTTC. The rearrangement links TRBV16 to TRBJ2-1; 12 bases map to TRBD2. The germline V gene has CDR1 KGHSY and CDR2 FQNENV. CDR3 length: 13 amino acids.

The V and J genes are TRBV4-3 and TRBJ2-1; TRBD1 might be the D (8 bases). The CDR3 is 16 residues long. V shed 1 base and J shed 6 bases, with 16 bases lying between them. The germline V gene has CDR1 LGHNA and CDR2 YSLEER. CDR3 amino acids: CASSQVWTGRVNEQFF. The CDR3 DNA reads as TGCGCCAGCAGCCAAGTTTGGACAGGGAGGGTCAATGAGCAGTTCTTC.

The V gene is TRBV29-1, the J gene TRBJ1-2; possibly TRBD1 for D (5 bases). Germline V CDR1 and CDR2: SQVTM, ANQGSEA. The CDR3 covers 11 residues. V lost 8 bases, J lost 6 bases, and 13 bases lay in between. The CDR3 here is CSSRWGNGYTF. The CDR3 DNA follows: TGCAGCTCGAGGTGGGGCAATGGCTACACCTTC.

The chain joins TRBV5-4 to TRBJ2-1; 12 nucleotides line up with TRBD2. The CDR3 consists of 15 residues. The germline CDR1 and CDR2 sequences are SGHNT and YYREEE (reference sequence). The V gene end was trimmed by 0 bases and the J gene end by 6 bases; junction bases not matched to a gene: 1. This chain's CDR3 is CASSLAGLAGNEQFF. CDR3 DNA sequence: TGTGCCAGCAGCTTGGCGGGACTAGCGGGCAATGAGCAGTTCTTC.

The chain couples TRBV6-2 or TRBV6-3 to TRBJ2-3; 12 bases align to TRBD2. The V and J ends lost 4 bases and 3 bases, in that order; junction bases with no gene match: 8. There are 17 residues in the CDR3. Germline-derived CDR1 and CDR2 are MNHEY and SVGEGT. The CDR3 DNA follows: TGTGCCAGCAGTTCCCTAGCGGGAGGGAGAAGGACAGATACGCAGTATTTT. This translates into CASSSLAGGRRTDTQYF.

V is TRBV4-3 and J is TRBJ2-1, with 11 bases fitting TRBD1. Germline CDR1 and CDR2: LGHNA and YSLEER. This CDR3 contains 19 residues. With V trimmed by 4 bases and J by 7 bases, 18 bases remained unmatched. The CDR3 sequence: CASSRPAGTPGQGGNEQFF. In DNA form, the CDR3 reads TGCGCCAGCAGCCGCCCTGCTGGGACACCGGGACAGGGGGGGAATGAGCAGTTCTTC.

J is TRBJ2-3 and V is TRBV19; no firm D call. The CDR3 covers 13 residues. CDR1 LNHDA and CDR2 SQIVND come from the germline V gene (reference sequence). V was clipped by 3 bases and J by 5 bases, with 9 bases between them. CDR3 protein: CASSIERLDTQYF. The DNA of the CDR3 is TGTGCCAGTAGTATCGAGCGCTTAGATACGCAGTATTTT. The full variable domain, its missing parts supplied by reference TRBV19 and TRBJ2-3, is DGGITQSPKYLFRKEGQNVTLSCEQNLNHDAMYWYRQDPGQGLRLIYYSQIVNDFQKGDIAEGYSVSREKKESFPLTVTSAQKNPTAFYLCASSIERLDTQYFGPGTRLTVL.

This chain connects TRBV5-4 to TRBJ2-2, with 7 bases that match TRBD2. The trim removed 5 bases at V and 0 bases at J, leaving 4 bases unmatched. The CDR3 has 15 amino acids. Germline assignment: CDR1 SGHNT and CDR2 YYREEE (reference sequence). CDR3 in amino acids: CASRRGSPNTGELFF. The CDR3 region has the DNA TGTGCCAGCAGGCGCGGGAGTCCGAACACCGGGGAGCTGTTTTTT.

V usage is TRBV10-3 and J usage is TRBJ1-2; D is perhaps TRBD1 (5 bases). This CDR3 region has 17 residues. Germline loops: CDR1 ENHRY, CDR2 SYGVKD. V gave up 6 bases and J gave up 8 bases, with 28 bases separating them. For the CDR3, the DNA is TGTGCCATCAGCGCCCCGGGGGAGCGGACTGGGGGAAACGGCTACACCTTC. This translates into CAISAPGERTGGNGYTF.

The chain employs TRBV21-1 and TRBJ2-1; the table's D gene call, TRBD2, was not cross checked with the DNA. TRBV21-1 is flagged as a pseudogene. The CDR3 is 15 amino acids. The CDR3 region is CASSKNWRGFNEQFF. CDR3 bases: TGTGCCAGCAGCAAAAACTGGAGGGGCTTCAATGAGCAGTTCTTC.

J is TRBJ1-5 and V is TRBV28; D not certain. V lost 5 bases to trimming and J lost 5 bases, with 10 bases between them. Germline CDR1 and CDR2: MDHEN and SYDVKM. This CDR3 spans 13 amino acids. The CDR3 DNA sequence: TGTGCCAGCAGTCAAACCTTAGATCAGCCCCAGCATTTT. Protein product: CASSQTLDQPQHF.

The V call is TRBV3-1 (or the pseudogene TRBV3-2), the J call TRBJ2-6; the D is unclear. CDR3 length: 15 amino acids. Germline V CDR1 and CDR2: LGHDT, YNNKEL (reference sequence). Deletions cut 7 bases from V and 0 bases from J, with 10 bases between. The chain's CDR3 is CASTLTPSGANVLTF. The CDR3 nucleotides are TGTGCCAGCACCCTAACCCCCTCTGGGGCCAACGTCCTGACTTTC.